Listed here are 18 T cell receptor beta chains from one sample, sequenced in a study of CD8 T cells in ankylosing spondylitis. Study-level points and caveats: Ankylosing spondylitis blood seemed to carry a telltale TCR beta motif made of several highly homologous variants.

Their antigens are not known. TCRdb ran MiXCR on the 5' RACE reads and lists one entry per CDR3 protein. The sample consists of about 210,000 distinct CDR3 sequences, 5.5% to 7.5% of them appearing once. The sample taken for sequencing was blood, either unsorted or a sorted T cell fraction (not recorded which). The receptors stem from a male donor with ankylosing spondylitis.

The rearrangement links TRBV6-1 to TRBJ1-2; no clear D. This CDR3 region has 14 residues. Germline values: CDR1 MNHNS, CDR2 SASEGT. The V end was cut by 6 bases, the J end by 5 bases, with 16 bases between. In DNA, the CDR3 is TGTGCCAGCAGCCACCTAGAAACAGCTTATGGCTACACCTTC. It yields the protein CASSHLETAYGYTF.

This chain uses TRBV2 with TRBJ1-2; TRBD1 matches at 12 bases. With 7 bases clipped from V and 7 bases from J, the junction kept 7 bases outside the gene matches. Germline V gene data show CDR1 as SNHLY and CDR2 as FYNNEI. The CDR3 has 14 amino acids. The CDR3 loop reads CASTPGQGAGGYTF. The CDR3 region has the DNA TGTGCCAGCACCCCGGGACAGGGGGCTGGTGGCTACACCTTC.

This clonotype showed up many times. The V call is TRBV11-3, the J call TRBJ1-1, with a possible D match to TRBD1 (5 bases). There are 16 residues in the CDR3. The V gene lost 1 base and the J gene lost 3 bases, with 15 bases spanning the gap. Germline lookup yields CDR1 SGHNT and CDR2 YENEEA. This chain's CDR3 is CASSLGGEGSDTEAFF. CDR3 nucleotides: TGTGCCAGCAGCTTAGGTGGGGAGGGGTCGGACACTGAAGCTTTCTTT. Full variable domain (remainder filled in from reference TRBV11-3 and TRBJ1-1): EAGVVQSPRYKIIEKKQPVAFWCNPISGHNTLYWYLQNLGQGPELLIRYENEEAVDDSQLPKDRFSAERLKGVDSTLKIQPAELGDSAVYLCASSLGGEGSDTEAFFGQGTRLTVV.

This clonotype was counted only a few times. This chain connects TRBV20-1 to TRBJ1-2, with D perhaps matching TRBD1 (5 bases). V lost 0 bases and J 0 bases, leaving 20 bases between the germline ends. Germline V gives CDR1 DFQATT, CDR2 SNEGSKA (reference sequence). The CDR3 totals 18 residues. The CDR3 sequence: CSARDSGGDQNPNYGYTF. CDR3 nucleotide sequence: TGCAGTGCTAGAGATAGCGGAGGGGATCAAAATCCTAACTATGGCTACACCTTC.

This clonotype came up a few times. In nucleotides, the CDR3 is TGTGCCAGCAGCCCAGGGGGTGCGGCCTACGAGCAGTACTTC. Amino acids: CASSPGGAAYEQYF. V gene TRBV12-3 or TRBV12-4 combines with J gene TRBJ2-7; 7 bases align to TRBD1. Trimming at V came to 6 bases and at J to 2 bases, leaving 7 bases not matched to a gene. This CDR3 contains 14 residues.

The CDR3 region is CASSQEGASYEQYF. CDR3 nucleotides: TGCGCCAGCAGCCAAGAGGGCGCCAGCTACGAGCAGTACTTC. The chain recombines TRBV4-1 with TRBJ2-7; no definite D call. V was shortened by 0 bases and J by 3 bases, with 9 bases between the two germline ends. The germline V gene encodes CDR1 MGHRA and CDR2 YSYEKL. This CDR3 contains 14 residues.

In its sample, this clonotype was seen a few times. The rearrangement links TRBV10-3 to TRBJ1-4; D perhaps matches TRBD1 (5 bases). V dropped 2 bases and J dropped 0 bases, with 13 bases sitting between them. The germline V gene encodes CDR1 ENHRY and CDR2 SYGVKD. This CDR3 comprises 17 residues. CDR3 sequence reads: CAISESRAGATNEKLFF. In nucleotides, the CDR3 is TGTGCCATCAGTGAGAGCAGGGCGGGAGCAACTAATGAAAAACTGTTTTTT.

The rearrangement uses TRBV5-1 and TRBJ1-2; unclear D gene. Germline CDR1 is SGHRS and CDR2 is YFSETQ. The CDR3 runs 12 residues. The germline V and J ends were trimmed by 4 bases and 8 bases, with 12 bases remaining between them. The chain's CDR3 is CASSPDAGGYTF. CDR3 DNA: TGCGCCAGCAGCCCGGATGCGGGAGGCTACACCTTC.

The V call is TRBV4-3, the J call TRBJ2-3, with 12 bases fitting TRBD1. The CDR3 totals 15 residues. After removal of 4 bases from V and 6 bases from J, the junction contained 5 bases not matched to a gene. Germline CDR1 and CDR2: LGHNA and YSLEER. CDR3 residues: CASSRGDRGPDTQYF. CDR3 bases: TGCGCCAGCAGCCGAGGGGACAGGGGGCCCGATACGCAGTATTTT.

The gene calls are TRBV5-1 and TRBJ2-7; D is undetermined. Germline V CDR1 and CDR2: SGHRS, YFSETQ. V lost 0 bases, J lost 3 bases, and 19 bases lay in between. CDR3 size: 17 residues. The CDR3 nucleotides read TGCGCCAGCAGCTTGGTCTGGGTTCCCCATTACCGCTACGAGCAGTACTTC. It translates to CASSLVWVPHYRYEQYF.

This clonotype has a handful of counts. This chain links TRBV6-1 with TRBJ2-1, with D perhaps TRBD2 (6 bases). The ends were cut back, 7 bases at V and 0 bases at J, with 16 bases in the middle. The CDR3 totals 16 residues. The V gene's germline CDR1 is MNHNS and CDR2 SASEGT. The CDR3 DNA reads TGTGCCAGCACCTTAACTAGCCTCGGCTCCTACAATGAGCAGTTCTTC. It codes for CASTLTSLGSYNEQFF.

This clonotype was recorded at least ten times. The CDR3 loop is CASSVSLVGAEQFF. The CDR3 nucleotides are TGTGCCAGCAGTGTTTCCCTGGTGGGGGCTGAGCAGTTCTTC. This chain connects TRBV25-1 to TRBJ2-1; D might be TRBD1 (6 bases). This CDR3 has 14 amino acids. V shed 4 bases and J shed 9 bases, with 16 bases lying between them. Germline V gives CDR1 MGHDK, CDR2 SYGVNS.

This clonotype has a count of ten or more. The chain's CDR3 is CASSDREAFF. For the CDR3, the DNA is TGTGCCAGCAGCGACAGAGAAGCTTTCTTT. This chain connects TRBV7-9 to TRBJ1-1, with D tentatively TRBD1 (5 bases). This CDR3 spans 10 amino acids. V was clipped by 5 bases and J by 8 bases, with 6 bases between them. Germline V CDR1 and CDR2: SEHNR, FQNEAQ (reference sequence).

The chain has TRBV27 and TRBJ2-7, with 8 bases lining up with TRBD1. V lost 4 bases and J lost 6; bases outside the gene matches: 14. Germline V gene data show CDR1 as MNHEY and CDR2 as SMNVEV (reference sequence). CDR3 size: 16 residues. Here the CDR3 DNA reads TGTGCCAGCAGTTCGAAGGACAGGGATGGGACTGGCGAGCAGTACTTC. As protein: CASSSKDRDGTGEQYF.

This sequence joins TRBV29-1 and TRBJ2-7; TRBD2 matches at 9 bases. Germline loops: CDR1 SQVTM, CDR2 ANQGSEA. Losses at the gene ends were 0 bases for V and 4 bases for J; bases not matched to a gene: 10. This CDR3 spans 16 amino acids. CDR3 nucleotides: TGCAGCGTTGAAGATCAATGGCGGGAGGGCCGGTACGAGCAGTACTTC. As protein: CSVEDQWREGRYEQYF.

The gene calls are TRBV27 and TRBJ2-2, with D possibly being TRBD2 (5 bases). The germline V gene has CDR1 MNHEY and CDR2 SMNVEV (reference sequence). V was clipped by 5 bases and J by 6 bases, with 16 bases between them. CDR3 length equals 15 residues. This CDR3 reads CASSPITSLAGELFF. DNA for the CDR3: TGTGCCAGCAGTCCAATAACTAGTCTGGCCGGGGAGCTGTTTTTT.

This clonotype occurred many times. This rearrangement joins TRBV30 to TRBJ1-2, with TRBD1 matching over 9 bases. This CDR3 is built from 15 residues. The J segment lost 4 bases and the V segment lost 3 bases, leaving 9 bases of the junction unmatched. Germline CDR1 is GTSNPN and CDR2 is SVGIG (reference sequence). The CDR3 nucleotides read TGTGCCTGGAGAGGACAGGGGCCCCCAACCTATGGCTACACCTTC. Encoded protein: CAWRGQGPPTYGYTF.

This clonotype was counted many times. CDR3 DNA: TGTGCCAGCAGCTTGGGACACAACTCCTACGAGCAGTACTTC. Protein product: CASSLGHNSYEQYF. V and J are TRBV7-8 and TRBJ2-7; D might be TRBD1 (6 bases). Germline-derived CDR1 and CDR2 are SGHVS and FQNEAQ. Trimming shortened V by 3 bases and J by 0 bases, and 9 bases separated the two germline ends. There are 14 residues in the CDR3.